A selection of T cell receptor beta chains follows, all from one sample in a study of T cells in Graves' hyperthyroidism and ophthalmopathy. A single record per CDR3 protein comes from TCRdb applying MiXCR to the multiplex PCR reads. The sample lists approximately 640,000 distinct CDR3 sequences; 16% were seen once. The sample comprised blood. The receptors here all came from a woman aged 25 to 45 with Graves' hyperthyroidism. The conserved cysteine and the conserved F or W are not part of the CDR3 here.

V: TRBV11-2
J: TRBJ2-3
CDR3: ASSQGQGFTDTQY

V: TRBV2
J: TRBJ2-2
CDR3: ATGLETGELF

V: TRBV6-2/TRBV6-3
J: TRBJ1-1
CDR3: ASSYSETLNTEAF

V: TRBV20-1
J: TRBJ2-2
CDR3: SARAAPGLQAGELF

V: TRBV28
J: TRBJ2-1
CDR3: ASSLSGPYPLYNEQF

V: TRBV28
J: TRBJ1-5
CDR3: ASSLKQGSQPQH

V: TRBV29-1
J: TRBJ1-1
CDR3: SVGGWDTEAF

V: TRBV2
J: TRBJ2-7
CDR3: ASGAGQGINEQY

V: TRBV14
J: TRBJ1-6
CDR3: ASSQDRWNSPLH

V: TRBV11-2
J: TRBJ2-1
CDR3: ASSPNPDKAYNEQF

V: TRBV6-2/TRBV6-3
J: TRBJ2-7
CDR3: ASWTRDRGSYEQY

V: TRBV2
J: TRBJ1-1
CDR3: ASSEGTEAF

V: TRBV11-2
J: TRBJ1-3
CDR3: ASSKRFQGDTIY

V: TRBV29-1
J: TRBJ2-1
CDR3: SGGLHNNEQF

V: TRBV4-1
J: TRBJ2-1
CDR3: ASSIRGDEQF